This T cell receptor beta chain came from a study of cytomegalovirus exposure and HLA in healthy donors. Study-level points and caveats: Associated with cytomegalovirus, according to the listing, were around 170 TCR beta chains. V- and J-gene trimming in TCR beta was tied to a missense DCLRE1C variant by an analysis performed later. A later analysis showed HLA-associated TCR beta chains outstripping equally common others in clonal expansion.

A multiplex PCR was run with 60 Vbeta primers and 13 Jbeta primers. Clones were sequenced by immunoSEQ multiplex PCR, and TCRdb holds only the in-frame ones, with some missing. This table holds 200,000 to 300,000 clones, around four fifths found once. With 0 bases removed from V and 6 bases from J, the gap between germline ends came to 14 bases. Germline V gives CDR1 LGHNA, CDR2 YSLEER. The CDR3 is made up of 15 amino acids. Unrecorded immune exposures were likely, despite nominal health at sampling. Note on this clone: Antigen: not known.

The clonotype comes from a woman aged 40 to 50 in good health and CMV-seropositive. Material: PBMCs. This rearrangement joins TRBV4-3 to TRBJ1-1; D is ambiguous. The CDR3 region has the DNA TGCGCCAGCAGCCAAGATGAGCTTTTGGGCGCTGAAGCTTTCTTT. The encoded protein is CASSQDELLGAEAFF.